This TCR beta chain was captured by sequencing in a study of blood T cell repertoires in COVID-19. Study at large: The study drew acute and convalescent COVID-19 samples from the United States, Italy and Spain.

The CDR3 is 20 amino acids. V trimming: 5 bases; J trimming: 2 bases; junction bases outside the gene matches: 16. Germline CDR1 SNHLY, CDR2 FYNNEI. The cohort comprised adults aged 18 to 89 years residing in 20 to 25 US areas. Each participant's cohort was designated according to participant-reported clinical history. Original processing notes: Amplifying reference gene primers gave estimates of nucleated cell counts. Assay used: immunoSEQ multiplex PCR; TCRdb lists only in-frame clones, some missing. That table gives V, J and clone size, and the DNA gave D and trimming. Among roughly 360,000 clones listed, 88% were seen once.

Sequencing was carried out using PBMCs or T cells enriched from blood (not recorded which). The source of this sequence is a woman aged 25 to 45 with acute COVID-19. V gene TRBV2 combines with J gene TRBJ1-5, with 12 bases lining up with TRBD1. The CDR3 nucleotides read TGTGCCAGCAGTTATCTCTACCCGGGACAGGGGGCGAGTGGCAATCAGCCCCAGCATTTT. It codes for CASSYLYPGQGASGNQPQHF.